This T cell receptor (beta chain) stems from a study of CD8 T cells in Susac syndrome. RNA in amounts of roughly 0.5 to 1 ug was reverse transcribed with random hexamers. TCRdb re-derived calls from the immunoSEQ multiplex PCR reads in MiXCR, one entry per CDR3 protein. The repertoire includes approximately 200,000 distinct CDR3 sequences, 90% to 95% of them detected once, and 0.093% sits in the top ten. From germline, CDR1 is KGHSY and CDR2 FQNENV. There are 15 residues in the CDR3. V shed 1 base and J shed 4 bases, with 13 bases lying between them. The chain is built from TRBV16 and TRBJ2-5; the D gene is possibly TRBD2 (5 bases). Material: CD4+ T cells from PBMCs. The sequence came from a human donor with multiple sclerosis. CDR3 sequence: CASSQWSGGPETQYF. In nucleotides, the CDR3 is TGTGCCAGCAGCCAATGGAGCGGCGGACCAGAGACCCAGTACTTC.